These 2 T cell receptor beta chains originate from one sample sequenced in a study of T cell repertoires in cytomegalovirus infection. These receptors have no known antigen. TCRdb fed the reads into MiXCR, producing one record per CDR3 protein. The sample lists fewer than 200,000 distinct CDR3 sequences, 20% to 25% occurring once. Material: CD8+ T cells from cultured PBMCs, obtained from culture after CMV antigen stimulation. Receptors originate from a human donor in good health (CMV status not recorded). Some clones in this sample may be carry-over from other donors' samples.

The chain recombines TRBV4-3 with TRBJ1-4; 10 bases map to TRBD1. The J segment lost 7 bases and the V segment lost 1 base, leaving 6 bases of the junction unmatched. This CDR3 contains 16 residues. Germline V lookup: CDR1 LGHNA, CDR2 YSLEER. The chain's CDR3 is CASSQGTGQGSEKLFF. The CDR3 bases are TGCGCCAGCAGCCAAGGAACGGGACAGGGGTCTGAAAAACTGTTTTTT.

This clonotype was recorded a few times. The J gene is TRBJ2-1, the V gene TRBV20-1, with TRBD2 matching 11 bases. The CDR3 spans 14 residues. The trim removed 3 bases at V and 9 bases at J, leaving 7 bases unmatched. CDR1 is DFQATT, CDR2 SNEGSKA, per germline (reference sequence). The CDR3 here is CSARDGTSGVEQFF. The CDR3 nucleotides read TGCAGTGCTAGGGACGGGACTAGCGGTGTTGAGCAGTTCTTC.